The clone carrying this T cell receptor (beta chain) appeared a single time. Its antigen is unidentified. This CDR3 is 15 amino acids long. V trimming: 6 bases; J trimming: 6 bases; junction bases outside the gene matches: 9. Germline V gene data show CDR1 as SEHNR and CDR2 as FQNEAQ (reference sequence). With a J-beta primer mix and a sample-barcoded 5' primer, a second PCR ran roughly 6 to 11 cycles. A single record per CDR3 protein comes from TCRdb applying MiXCR to the 5' RACE reads. The sample carries roughly 800,000 distinct CDR3 sequences, over 45% recorded once. The entry originates in a study of blood T cells in healthy people across ages. Overall study results and limits: PBMCs were not sorted, which prevented a conclusive comparison of naive versus antigen-experienced cells. Strongly correlated with naive T cell percentage was TCR beta diversity.

The clonotype comes from a man under 40 in good health. The rearrangement uses TRBV7-9 and TRBJ2-1; 9 bases map to TRBD2. The sample consisted of blood. In DNA, the CDR3 is TGTGCCAGCAGGCGGGGGGGCGGCACCTTCAATGAGCAGTTCTTC. It yields the protein CASRRGGGTFNEQFF.